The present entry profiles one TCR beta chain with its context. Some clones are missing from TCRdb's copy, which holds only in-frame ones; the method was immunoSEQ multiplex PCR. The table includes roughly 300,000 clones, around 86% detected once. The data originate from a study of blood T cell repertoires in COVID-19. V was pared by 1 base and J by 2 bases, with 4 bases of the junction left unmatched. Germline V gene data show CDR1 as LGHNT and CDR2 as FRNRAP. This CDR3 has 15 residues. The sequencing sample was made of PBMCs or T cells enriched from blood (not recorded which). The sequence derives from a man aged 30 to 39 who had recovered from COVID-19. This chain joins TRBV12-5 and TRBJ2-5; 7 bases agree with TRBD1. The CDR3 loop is CASGLGGTDQETQYF. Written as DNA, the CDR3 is TGTGCTAGTGGTTTGGGAGGGACAGATCAAGAGACCCAGTACTTC.